This is a list of T cell receptor beta chains from one sample in a study of naive and memory T cell subsets. TCRdb analysed the UMI-ligation and nested PCR reads with MiXCR anew, one entry per CDR3 protein. The repertoire holds some 150,000 distinct CDR3 sequences, about a sixth seen once, with about 0.13% in the top ten. The source material was naive CD4+ T cells from blood. The source of these receptors is a human donor in good health. Both conserved end residues are trimmed from each CDR3. Fields, in order: V gene, J gene, CDR3 protein.

V: TRBV7-2
J: TRBJ2-1
CDR3: ASSSRASYNEQF

V: TRBV4-1
J: TRBJ1-5
CDR3: ASSPGDGGTNQPQH

V: TRBV20-1
J: TRBJ2-7
CDR3: SARVTRNRDGTSVYEQY

V: TRBV12-3/TRBV12-4
J: TRBJ2-2
CDR3: AWSRGTGELF

V: TRBV20-1
J: TRBJ2-3
CDR3: SAGARLTDTQY

V: TRBV7-2
J: TRBJ2-3
CDR3: ASMGSDTQY

V: TRBV24-1
J: TRBJ2-3
CDR3: ATSDSGGLVAQY

V: TRBV2
J: TRBJ2-7
CDR3: ASSVSGRRDEQY

V: TRBV7-9
J: TRBJ2-2
CDR3: ASSRRQGIPGELF

V: TRBV7-2
J: TRBJ2-7
CDR3: ASSLGQGDEQY

V: TRBV19
J: TRBJ2-5
CDR3: ASSMIRDQETQY

V: TRBV6-6
J: TRBJ1-5
CDR3: ASSYGGGRGQPQH

V: TRBV5-1
J: TRBJ1-6
CDR3: ASSKDRDYNSPLH

V: TRBV5-1
J: TRBJ2-3
CDR3: ASTPSATLSTDTQY

V: TRBV11-2
J: TRBJ2-7
CDR3: ASSLNSGTTYEQY

V: TRBV10-1
J: TRBJ2-1
CDR3: ASSESGRNNNEQF

V: TRBV7-2
J: TRBJ2-1
CDR3: ASSSRREAGGF

V: TRBV6-6
J: TRBJ1-5
CDR3: ASSYPDSNQPQH

V: TRBV7-9
J: TRBJ2-7
CDR3: ASSSVFGTSSYEQY

V: TRBV29-1
J: TRBJ1-1
CDR3: SVEGRESTEAF

V: TRBV6-6
J: TRBJ2-3
CDR3: ASRSSQGTDTQY

V: TRBV20-1
J: TRBJ2-7
CDR3: SAANGRAEQY

V: TRBV6-2/TRBV6-3
J: TRBJ2-7
CDR3: ASSYSMTGNYEQY

V: TRBV7-9
J: TRBJ2-4
CDR3: ASSPRGTEKNIQY

V: TRBV3-1
J: TRBJ2-5
CDR3: ASKTGLAGQETQY

V: TRBV12-5
J: TRBJ2-3
CDR3: ALGFASGRAGGDTQY

V: TRBV28
J: TRBJ1-4
CDR3: ASSYGDATNEKLF

V: TRBV6-1
J: TRBJ2-2
CDR3: ASSELLGQINTGELF

V: TRBV18
J: TRBJ2-7
CDR3: ASSPDRSTYEQY

V: TRBV30
J: TRBJ2-2
CDR3: AWRSGNTGELF

V: TRBV29-1
J: TRBJ1-1
CDR3: STRQGWDTEAF

V: TRBV28
J: TRBJ1-1
CDR3: ASSLWDRQTEAF

V: TRBV20-1
J: TRBJ2-2
CDR3: SARVPGRPNTGELF

V: TRBV5-4
J: TRBJ1-4
CDR3: ASSLVGQSNEKLF

V: TRBV5-4
J: TRBJ1-2
CDR3: ASSLGRGRPYGYT

V: TRBV4-1
J: TRBJ2-3
CDR3: ASSRGLARTSTDTQY

V: TRBV30
J: TRBJ1-2
CDR3: AWSVRGQNRYGYT

V: TRBV6-2/TRBV6-3
J: TRBJ1-5
CDR3: ASSPEGEGNQPQH

V: TRBV10-1
J: TRBJ2-3
CDR3: ASTRTGAADTQY

V: TRBV6-2/TRBV6-3
J: TRBJ2-5
CDR3: ASTRTLQETQY

V: TRBV5-1
J: TRBJ2-7
CDR3: ASSPRDPYEQY

V: TRBV12-3/TRBV12-4
J: TRBJ1-6
CDR3: ASTLGQVILNSPLH

V: TRBV7-8
J: TRBJ2-5
CDR3: ASRGSGGGETQY

V: TRBV19
J: TRBJ1-1
CDR3: ASRAGNTEAF

V: TRBV11-3
J: TRBJ2-3
CDR3: ASSPNFVGTDTQY